This entry is about one T cell receptor (beta chain). The sample originates from a study of T cells in tuberculosis. V trimming: 7 bases; J trimming: 6 bases; junction bases outside the gene matches: 6. Germline V gives CDR1 MDHEN, CDR2 SYDVKM. The CDR3 is 14 amino acids. Assay used: immunoSEQ multiplex PCR; TCRdb lists only in-frame clones, some missing. The sample lists 30,000 to 35,000 clones, roughly nine tenths occurring once. Sequences were obtained from PBMCs. The sequence was collected from a donor aged 10-29 years with latent tuberculosis or without tuberculosis infection. The genes are TRBV28 and TRBJ2-3; 11 nucleotides match TRBD2. CDR3 sequence: CASNVAGGRDTQYF. The CDR3 coding sequence is TGTGCCAGCAATGTAGCGGGGGGGCGGGATACGCAGTATTTT. The variable domain in full, with the rest retrieved from reference TRBV28 and TRBJ2-3, is DVKVTQSSRYLVKRTGEKVFLECVQDMDHENMFWYRQDPGLGLRLIYFSYDVKMKEKGDIPEGYSVSREKKERFSLILESASTNQTSMYLCASNVAGGRDTQYFGPGTRLTVL.